A selection of T cell receptor beta chains follows, all from one sample in a study of graft-versus-host responses after intestinal transplantation. This table comes from immunoSEQ multiplex PCR, and its TCRdb copy is limited to in-frame clones, with some not included. This sample yields 130,000 to 150,000 clones, of which about nine tenths are seen a single time; about 0.2% belongs to the top ten. Their antigens are not known. The material was unstimulated CD4+ T cells sorted from spleen or lymph node cells, obtained before intestinal transplant. These receptor sequences come from a human donor who received an intestinal transplant. The CDR3 runs from the conserved cysteine through the conserved F or W. A D gene is named only where the DNA matches it firmly.

j_call | v_call | d_call | cdr3_aa
TRBJ2-6 | TRBV27 | TRBD1 | CASSTGQGASGANVLTF
TRBJ2-7 | TRBV5-5 | NA | CASSSTGTFTYEQYF
TRBJ2-1 | TRBV28 | NA | CASTYGLGEQFF
TRBJ1-5 | TRBV7-3 | NA | CASSLVPGAVNQPQHF
TRBJ1-1 | TRBV19 | NA | CASRPQGYLNTEAFF
TRBJ2-1 | TRBV6-5 | NA | CASSYSALPGDEQFF
TRBJ2-1 | TRBV28 | TRBD2 | CASSSPSGSVDNEQFF
TRBJ2-7 | TRBV6-5 | NA | CASSYMDEQYF
TRBJ2-7 | TRBV10-3 | TRBD1 | CATSGQGYYEQYF
TRBJ2-3 | TRBV6-1 | NA | CASAAVGDTQYF
TRBJ2-1 | TRBV7-2 | TRBD2 | CASSLDGSGSYEQFF
TRBJ1-4 | TRBV28 | TRBD1 | CASSLTTGTGDEKLFF
TRBJ2-7 | TRBV25-1 | TRBD2 | CASSVPGLATYEQYF
TRBJ2-7 | TRBV4-2 | TRBD1 | CASSQATGTGSYEQYF
TRBJ2-1 | TRBV19 | TRBD2 | CASSITLAGGIGSYNEQFF
TRBJ1-4 | TRBV4-3 | TRBD1 | CASSQDLGGWKNEKLFF